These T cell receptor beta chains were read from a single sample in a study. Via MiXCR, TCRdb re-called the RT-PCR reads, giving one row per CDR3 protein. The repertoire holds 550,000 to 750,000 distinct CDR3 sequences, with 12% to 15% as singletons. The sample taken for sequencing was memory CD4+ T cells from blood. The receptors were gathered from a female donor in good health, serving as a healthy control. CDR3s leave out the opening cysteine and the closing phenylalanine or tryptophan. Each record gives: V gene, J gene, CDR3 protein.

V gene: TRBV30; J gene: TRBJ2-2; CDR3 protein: AWSVQGLAWGLF
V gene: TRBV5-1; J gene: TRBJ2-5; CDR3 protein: ASSSGRLQETQY
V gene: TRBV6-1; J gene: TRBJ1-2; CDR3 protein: ASSEAGYGYT
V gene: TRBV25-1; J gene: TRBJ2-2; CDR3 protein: ASRGGLAGTSGELF
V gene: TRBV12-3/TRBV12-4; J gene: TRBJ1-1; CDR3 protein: ASSILRGSWENTEAF
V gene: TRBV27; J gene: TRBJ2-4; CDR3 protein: ASSLQGTGWGGHIQY
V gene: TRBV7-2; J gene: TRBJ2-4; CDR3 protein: ASSPGTTRNIQY
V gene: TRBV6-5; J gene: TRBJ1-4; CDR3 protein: ASRWAGGAGGNEKLF
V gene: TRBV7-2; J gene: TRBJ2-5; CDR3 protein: ASSLQTGLGETQY
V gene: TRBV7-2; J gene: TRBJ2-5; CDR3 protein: ASSWGQAQETQY
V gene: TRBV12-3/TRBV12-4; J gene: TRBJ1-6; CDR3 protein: ASSLGTVSPLH
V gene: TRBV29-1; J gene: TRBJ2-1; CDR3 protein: SVDRDSYNEQF
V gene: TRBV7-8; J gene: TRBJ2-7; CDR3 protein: ASSYTSGSSYEQY
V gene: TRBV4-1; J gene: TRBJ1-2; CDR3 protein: ASSQTQGENGYT
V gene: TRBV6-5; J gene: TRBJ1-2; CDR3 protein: ASGGQGRSGYT
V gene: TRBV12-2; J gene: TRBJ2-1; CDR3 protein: ASRIRSGSSYNEQF
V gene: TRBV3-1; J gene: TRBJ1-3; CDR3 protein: ASSQISPSSGNTIY
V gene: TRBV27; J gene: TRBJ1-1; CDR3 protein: ASSLSFSGNTEAF
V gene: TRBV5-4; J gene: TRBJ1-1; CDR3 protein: ASSLENGATEAF
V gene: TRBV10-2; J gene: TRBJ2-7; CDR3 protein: ASSSGGGKDEQY
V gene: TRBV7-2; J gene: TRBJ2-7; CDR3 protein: ASSRSPGQYYEQY
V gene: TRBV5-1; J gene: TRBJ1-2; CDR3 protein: ASSLAGGLYGYT
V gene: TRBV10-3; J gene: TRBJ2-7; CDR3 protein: AISEGLAGVYEQY
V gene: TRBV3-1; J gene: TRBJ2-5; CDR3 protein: ASSQNTGQAETQY
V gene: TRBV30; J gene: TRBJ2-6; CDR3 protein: ACQTGIGANVLT
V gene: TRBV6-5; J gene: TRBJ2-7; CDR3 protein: ASSYSSGRGYEQY
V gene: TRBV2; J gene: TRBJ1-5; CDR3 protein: ASSEARSGLYSNQPQH
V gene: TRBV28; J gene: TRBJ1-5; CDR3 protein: ASSFLEGTNNQPQH
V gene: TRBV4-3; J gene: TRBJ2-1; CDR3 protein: ASSQDPGGASGRNEQF
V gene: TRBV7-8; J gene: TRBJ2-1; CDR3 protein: ASSSTISPSNNEQF
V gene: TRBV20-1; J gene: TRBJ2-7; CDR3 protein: SAPDRTSYEQY
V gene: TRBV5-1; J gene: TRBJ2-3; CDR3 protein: ASSPGQDTDTQY
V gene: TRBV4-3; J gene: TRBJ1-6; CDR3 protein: ASSQDYTAKNSPLH
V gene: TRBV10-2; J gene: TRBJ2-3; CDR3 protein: ASSVGVDTQY
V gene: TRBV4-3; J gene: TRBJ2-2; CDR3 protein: ASRQDIKTGELF
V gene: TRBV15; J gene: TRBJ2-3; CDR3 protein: ATRRELAGDDTQY
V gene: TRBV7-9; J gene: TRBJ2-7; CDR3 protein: ASSRLSGELPQY
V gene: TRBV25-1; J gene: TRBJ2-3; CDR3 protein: ASNPGVGTDTQY
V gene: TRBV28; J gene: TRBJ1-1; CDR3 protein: AIAGQGRSTEAF
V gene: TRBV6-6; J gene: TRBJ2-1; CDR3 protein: ASSYPLVAGGPSGNEQF
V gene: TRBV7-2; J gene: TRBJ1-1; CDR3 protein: ASSRDFYSRNTEAF
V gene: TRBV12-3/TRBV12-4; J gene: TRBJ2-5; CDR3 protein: ASSGGPHRTQY
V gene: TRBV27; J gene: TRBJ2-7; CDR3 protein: ASSFQNLNYEQY
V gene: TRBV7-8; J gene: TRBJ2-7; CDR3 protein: ASSLERGGNEQY
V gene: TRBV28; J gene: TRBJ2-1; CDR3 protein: ASSLITGGESNEQF
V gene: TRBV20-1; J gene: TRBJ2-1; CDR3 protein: SARKDNEQF
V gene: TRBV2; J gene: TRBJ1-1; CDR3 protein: ASRGGTGHKAF
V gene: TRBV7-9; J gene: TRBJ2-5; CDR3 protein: ASSLGGREQETQY
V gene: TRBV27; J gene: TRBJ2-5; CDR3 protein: ASRSLAGLGETQY
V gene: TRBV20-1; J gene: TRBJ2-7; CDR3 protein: SARDGGRGEQY
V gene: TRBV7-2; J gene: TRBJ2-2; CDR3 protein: ASSLAIGNTGELF
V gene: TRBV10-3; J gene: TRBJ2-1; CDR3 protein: AISGLTGHVGDEQF
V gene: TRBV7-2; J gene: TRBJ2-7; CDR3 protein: ASSLARHTYEQY
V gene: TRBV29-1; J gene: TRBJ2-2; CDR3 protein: SVRTSGSNTGELF
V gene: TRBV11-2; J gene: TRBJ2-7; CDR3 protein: ASSLDNGLAGEGYEQY
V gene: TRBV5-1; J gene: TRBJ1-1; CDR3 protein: ASSFYQGVNTEAF
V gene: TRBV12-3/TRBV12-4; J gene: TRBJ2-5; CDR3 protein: ASTGRREETQY
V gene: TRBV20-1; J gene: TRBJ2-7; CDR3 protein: SAKASGVYEQY
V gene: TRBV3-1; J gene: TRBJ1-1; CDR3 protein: ASSQAESNTEAF
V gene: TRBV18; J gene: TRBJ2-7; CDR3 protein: ASSPGTGNYEQY